A selection of T cell receptor beta chains follows, all from one sample in a study of naive and memory T cell subsets. MiXCR, run by TCRdb on the UMI-ligation and nested PCR reads, gives a single entry per CDR3 protein. The sample has more than 95,000 distinct CDR3 sequences, approximately 15% seen once. Sequencing used naive CD8+ T cells from blood. The origin of the receptors is a human donor in good health. Both conserved end residues are trimmed from each CDR3. D genes are given only for firm matches. The listing skips clone size in some rows; elsewhere it reads once, few, many or a size class.

TRBV20-1	TRBD1	TRBJ2-5	few	SAKPWDRPSQETQY
TRBV29-1	.	TRBJ2-1	.	SVAGVHTPSYNEQF
TRBV12-3/TRBV12-4	.	TRBJ1-2	.	ASAEGFYGYT
TRBV15	.	TRBJ2-1	.	ATSRGAYNEQF
TRBV27	.	TRBJ2-7	many	ASSLTRAYEQY
TRBV19	TRBD1	TRBJ2-3	.	ASGTGRADTQY
TRBV24-1	.	TRBJ2-2	few	ATSANPGRGTGELF
TRBV7-7	.	TRBJ2-6	.	ASSPDDGANVLT
TRBV6-6	.	TRBJ2-1	few	ASSYVGAGSYNEQF
TRBV20-1	.	TRBJ2-7	.	SAWTDLNAYEQY
TRBV19	.	TRBJ2-1	.	ASGVSLEQF
TRBV12-3/TRBV12-4	TRBD1	TRBJ2-7	.	ASSSEIGTVPSYEQY
TRBV19	TRBD2	TRBJ2-1	.	ASSLGLGNNEQF
TRBV29-1	TRBD2	TRBJ2-7	once	SAGTSLSYEQY
TRBV4-3	TRBD2	TRBJ2-1	.	ASSQDLRGLAGGYNEQF
TRBV4-2	TRBD2	TRBJ2-3	many	ASSQGTSGGSTDTQY
TRBV30	.	TRBJ1-2	many	AWMGQNYGYT
TRBV4-2	.	TRBJ1-2	.	ASSHLSNYGYT
TRBV19	TRBD1	TRBJ2-1	few	ASSIKAGGYNEQF
TRBV29-1	.	TRBJ2-3	few	SVAEVVTTDTQY
TRBV4-2	TRBD2	TRBJ2-1	.	ASSQGLAGADNEQF
TRBV7-9	.	TRBJ2-1	.	ASSFQGPADEQF
TRBV25-1	TRBD1	TRBJ1-4	.	ASSERGRLF
TRBV5-1	.	TRBJ2-6	few	ASSLDLSGANVLT